A selection of T cell receptor beta chains follows, all from one sample in a study of shared clonotypes between healthy human individuals. Assay: immunoSEQ multiplex PCR; the TCRdb copy retains only in-frame clones and omits some. The sample contains more than 550,000 clones, roughly 88% of which appear only once. The sequenced sample was memory CD8+ T cells from PBMCs. Source of these receptors: a man aged 18 to 35 in good health. Some clones in this sample may be carry-over from other donors' samples. Each CDR3 is given without its conserved first and last residue.

V gene: TRBV27; CDR3 protein: ASSLIGGSRNEQF
V gene: TRBV9; CDR3 protein: ASSDPTSGPSTDTQY
V gene: TRBV29-1; CDR3 protein: SVEAANEQF
V gene: TRBV10-3; CDR3 protein: AISEPSLAGGPNEQF
V gene: TRBV7-9; CDR3 protein: ASSSGQLYTEAF
V gene: TRBV4-1; CDR3 protein: ASSQGVSGEPVGEQY
V gene: TRBV29-1; CDR3 protein: SVDRTSGTYNEQF
V gene: TRBV19; CDR3 protein: ASSLSQARLSTGELF
V gene: TRBV6-5; CDR3 protein: ASSTGTGEQY
V gene: TRBV28; CDR3 protein: ASSGRTARINQPQH
V gene: TRBV6-5; CDR3 protein: ASSYQEGALEQY
V gene: TRBV2; CDR3 protein: ASLTGVGELF
V gene: TRBV25-1; CDR3 protein: ASSDGDQPQH
V gene: TRBV27; CDR3 protein: ASSFRKLAGASLNEQF
V gene: TRBV9; CDR3 protein: ASSDGSQDRDSGNTIY
V gene: TRBV25-1; CDR3 protein: ASSEFVSGNEQF
V gene: TRBV10-3; CDR3 protein: AIAWKEDLGLAGPSSYNEQF
V gene: TRBV29-1; CDR3 protein: SVEEVTSGRSGEQY
V gene: TRBV27; CDR3 protein: ASRYYSTADYGYT
V gene: TRBV7-9; CDR3 protein: ASSLARTHPYNEQF
V gene: TRBV7-9; CDR3 protein: ASYGGGTGELF
V gene: TRBV28; CDR3 protein: ASSTPVPGLAGEYTQY
V gene: TRBV9; CDR3 protein: ASSVGGGRITGELF
V gene: TRBV11-2; CDR3 protein: ASSSRLAGVETQY
V gene: TRBV28; CDR3 protein: ASSETGGGVAF
V gene: TRBV15; CDR3 protein: ATSRDKGRNTEAF
V gene: TRBV29-1; CDR3 protein: SVDYQGHTEAF
V gene: TRBV7-2; CDR3 protein: ASSPDIRAEQF
V gene: TRBV7-9; CDR3 protein: ASSYSSTGGLSYEQY
V gene: TRBV7-8; CDR3 protein: ASSVSGGYSYEQY
V gene: TRBV13; CDR3 protein: ASSSTGGRETQY
V gene: TRBV19; CDR3 protein: ASSIPRDSMNTEAF
V gene: TRBV9; CDR3 protein: ASSGSRSTYNEQF
V gene: TRBV13; CDR3 protein: ASSLGGGASNQPQH
V gene: TRBV6-5; CDR3 protein: ASSYPGTGGFYEQY
V gene: TRBV13; CDR3 protein: ASSSGTGAYEQY
V gene: TRBV6-5; CDR3 protein: ASGFSEDSGYT
V gene: TRBV11-2; CDR3 protein: ASSLGERALGETQY
V gene: TRBV4-3; CDR3 protein: ASSPLGREGVGNEQF
V gene: TRBV5-6; CDR3 protein: ASSFGRTDTQY
V gene: TRBV28; CDR3 protein: ASSIYRGYEQY